Described below is a single TCR beta chain sequence and its context. Antigen unknown. CD45RA-negative memory and CD45RA+ naive subsets were split from the CD4+ cells. TCRdb keeps only in-frame clones here, not all; method: immunoSEQ multiplex PCR. The table has 1.5 million to 1.9 million clones, 98% seen once; the top ten hold roughly 0.42%. The V segment lost 4 bases and the J segment 7 bases; nucleotides outside the gene matches: 13. Looked up from germline, CDR1 is MDHEN and CDR2 is SYDVKM. The CDR3 consists of 16 residues. This entry belongs to a study of shared clonotypes between healthy human individuals. Overall study results and limits: Naive subsets generally had larger estimated richness than memory subsets. Since donors were few, the genetic and exposure-history diversity represented was limited.

This TCR was recovered from a man aged 25 to 40 in good health. Sequences were obtained from naive CD4+ T cells sorted from blood. Subset noted: CD45RA+ positively selected. The rearrangement links TRBV28 to TRBJ2-7; 10 nucleotides line up with TRBD1. The CDR3 DNA follows: TGTGCCAGCAGTTCCCGGGTCGGGACAGGGGTTCAAGAGCAGTACTTC. It encodes CASSSRVGTGVQEQYF.